The 28 T cell receptor beta chains below all came from one sample that was sequenced in a study of cytomegalovirus exposure and HLA in healthy donors (dated 2017 in TCRdb). The library came from the immunoSEQ multiplex PCR assay. For the multiplex PCR, a mixture combining 60 forward primers for TCR Vbeta segments and 13 reverse primers for TCR Jbeta segments was used. Held by TCRdb, this immuneACCESS table contains in-frame sequences only and omits some clones. Under half of the omission traces to an unresolved V gene where checked; the cause of the rest is unknown. For this sample there are 160,000 or so clones; 65% to 85% appear just once. The ten largest clones capture 1.3% to 1.5% of the sample. The sample consisted of PBMCs. The receptors derive from a man aged 60-69 years in good health and CMV-seronegative.

Notes on this clone: The junction differs from germline at one of its ends, possibly a read error. Other nucleotide sequences from this sample produce the same CDR3. The chain has TRBV7-2 and TRBJ2-5; D is perhaps TRBD2 (5 bases). The length of the CDR3 is 15 residues. Germline assignment: CDR1 SGHTA and CDR2 FQGNSA. Here the CDR3 reads CASSLARHLQETQYF. CDR3 DNA: TGTGCCAGCAGTTTAGCGCGACACCTCCAAGAGACCCAGTACTTC.

Concerning this clone itself: Other nucleotide sequences from this sample produce the same CDR3. This chain links TRBV4-3 with TRBJ2-7; possible D gene TRBD1, 5 bases. The V gene lost 0 bases and the J gene lost 5 bases, with 8 bases spanning the gap. The CDR3 spans 13 residues. The germline V gene has CDR1 LGHNA and CDR2 YSLEER. In DNA, the CDR3 is TGCGCCAGCAGCCAAGATCTCAGGGACGAGCAGTACTTC. Its protein is CASSQDLRDEQYF.

This clone is a singleton in its sample. This chain joins TRBV5-1 and TRBJ1-2; 8 bases map to TRBD1. From germline, CDR1 is SGHRS and CDR2 YFSETQ. CDR3 length: 14 residues. Trimming took 2 bases from V and 8 from J; bases not matched to a gene: 8. The CDR3, as DNA: TGCGCCAGCAGCTTAGACAGGGGATCCCGCGGCTACACCTTC. Amino acid sequence: CASSLDRGSRGYTF.

The chain couples TRBV7-2 to TRBJ2-7; unclear D gene. V was clipped by 7 bases and J by 0 bases, with 13 bases between them. The CDR3 contains 14 residues. Germline CDR1 is SGHTA and CDR2 is FQGNSA. CDR3 sequence: CASTTLAVSYEQYF. CDR3 sequence (DNA): TGTGCCAGCACCACCTTGGCAGTCTCCTACGAGCAGTACTTC.

The DNA for the CDR3 is TGCGCCAGCAGACTCCCCGGGGGTAATGAAAAACTGTTTTTT. This translates into CASRLPGGNEKLFF. This rearrangement joins TRBV5-1 to TRBJ1-4, with D possibly matching TRBD1 (5 bases). The germline CDR1 and CDR2 sequences are SGHRS and YFSETQ. CDR3 length: 14 residues. Trimming cost V 5 bases and J 4 bases, with 12 bases left between them. Full variable domain (missing parts from reference TRBV5-1 and TRBJ1-4): KAGVTQTPRYLIKTRGQQVTLSCSPISGHRSVSWYQQTPGQGLQFLFEYFSETQRNKGNFPGRFSGRQFSNSRSEMNVSTLELGDSALYLCASRLPGGNEKLFFGSGTQLSVL.

The chain couples TRBV5-1 to TRBJ1-6; a possible D gene is TRBD1 (5 bases). Trimming stripped 7 bases from V and 10 bases from J, with 18 bases between. CDR1 SGHRS and CDR2 YFSETQ come from the germline V gene. The CDR3 is 14 amino acids. The CDR3 loop reads CASRLGDLGSPLHF. The CDR3 nucleotides read TGCGCCAGCCGGTTAGGGGACTTAGGGTCACCCCTCCACTTT.

This clone has a handful of counts. This chain links TRBV11-2 with TRBJ2-1, with TRBD2 matching over 11 bases. The V gene end was trimmed by 7 bases and the J gene end by 9 bases; junction bases not matched to a gene: 11. Germline lookup yields CDR1 SGHAT and CDR2 FQNNGV. This CDR3 spans 15 amino acids. CDR3 bases: TGTGCCAGCAAGACTAGCGGGACTCACGGGGGTGAGCAGTTCTTC. It translates to CASKTSGTHGGEQFF.

The chain employs TRBV30 and TRBJ1-1; TRBD1 matches at 7 bases. The CDR3 contains 12 residues. Germline-derived CDR1 and CDR2 are GTSNPN and SVGIG (reference sequence). J lost 11 bases, V lost 0 bases, and 6 bases had no gene match. The DNA of the CDR3 is TGTGCCTGGAGTGTAGGGGGCGCCGGGGCTTTCTTT. Its protein product is CAWSVGGAGAFF.

The chain links TRBV28 to TRBJ2-7; tentatively, D is TRBD1 (5 bases). From germline, CDR1 is MDHEN and CDR2 SYDVKM. The CDR3 consists of 15 residues. Deletions cut 5 bases from V and 0 bases from J, with 14 bases between. This chain's CDR3 is CASSPRRGRSYEQYF. Written as DNA, the CDR3 is TGTGCCAGCAGTCCCCGAAGGGGTCGCTCCTACGAGCAGTACTTC.

The chain carries TRBV28 and TRBJ1-1, with 8 bases that match TRBD1. This CDR3 spans 16 amino acids. From germline, CDR1 is MDHEN and CDR2 SYDVKM. The trim removed 7 bases at V and 1 base at J, leaving 11 bases unmatched. The DNA of the CDR3 is TGTGCCAGCAAACCCCCCGGACAGGGCGCGAACACTGAAGCTTTCTTT. Its translation: CASKPPGQGANTEAFF.

This chain connects TRBV7-9 to TRBJ1-1; tentatively, D is TRBD1 (6 bases). Germline V lookup: CDR1 SEHNR, CDR2 FQNEAQ (reference sequence). Trimming stripped 5 bases from V and 0 bases from J, with 10 bases between. CDR3 size: 14 residues. CDR3 DNA: TGTGCCAGCAGCCGGACAGAAGTGAACACTGAAGCTTTCTTT. Translation: CASSRTEVNTEAFF.

This clone came up once. The gene calls are TRBV18 and TRBJ2-7; D is ambiguous. Deletions cut 3 bases from V and 7 bases from J, with 10 bases between. The CDR3 is 12 amino acids. CDR1 is KGHSH, CDR2 LQKENI, per germline. In nucleotides, the CDR3 is TGTGCCAGCTCACCCAACTATGAAGAGCAGTACTTC. This translates into CASSPNYEEQYF. Supplemented by reference TRBV18 and TRBJ2-7, the full variable domain reads NAGVMQNPRHLVRRRGQEARLRCSPMKGHSHVYWYRQLPEEGLKFMVYLQKENIIDESGMPKERFSAEFPKEGPSILRIQQVVRGDSAAYFCASSPNYEEQYFGPGTRLTVT.

As DNA, the CDR3 is TGTGCCATCAGTGAGTCGAACGGTGAAGCTTTCTTT. This codes for CAISESNGEAFF. V and J are TRBV10-3 and TRBJ1-1; D call uncertain. Germline CDR1 and CDR2: ENHRY and SYGVKD. The CDR3 is made up of 12 amino acids. Trimming cost V 0 bases and J 7 bases, with 6 bases left between them.

This clone was observed a few times. This chain links TRBV5-8 with TRBJ2-3; TRBD1 matches at 9 bases. CDR1 and CDR2 (germline): SGHTS, YDEGEE. The CDR3 contains 14 residues. The junction had 3 bases not matched to a gene; V was cut back by 0 bases and J by 7 bases. The CDR3 DNA reads as TGTGCCAGCAGCTTGGACAGGGGGCGAAATACGCAGTATTTT. This gives the protein CASSLDRGRNTQYF.

The chain carries TRBV6-1 and TRBJ1-5; a weak D match, TRBD1 (6 bases). Germline lookup yields CDR1 MNHNS and CDR2 SASEGT. CDR3 length equals 14 residues. V was pared by 1 base and J by 4 bases, with 8 bases between. The CDR3 bases are TGTGCCAGCAGTGAAGTACAGGGTAATCAGCCCCAGCATTTT. Translation: CASSEVQGNQPQHF.

For the CDR3, the DNA is TGTGCCAGCAGCTTGTTCAGGGCAAATCAGCCCCAGCATTTT. The encoded protein is CASSLFRANQPQHF. The V and J genes are TRBV5-5 and TRBJ1-5; D may be TRBD1 (5 bases). Looked up from germline, CDR1 is SGHKS and CDR2 is YYEKEE (reference sequence). The CDR3 length is 14 residues. V shed 1 base and J shed 4 bases, with 9 bases lying between them.

The genes are TRBV18 and TRBJ1-2, with 9 nucleotides matching TRBD1. J was trimmed by 8 bases and V by 3 bases; bases with no gene match: 19. The CDR3 extends over 18 amino acids. Germline V gives CDR1 KGHSH, CDR2 LQKENI. The CDR3 loop reads CASSPNTPGQGRTAGYTF. The CDR3 nucleotides are TGTGCCAGCTCACCTAACACTCCTGGACAGGGGCGTACGGCAGGCTACACCTTC.

This clone was observed a few times. The chain combines TRBV5-6 with TRBJ2-1; 13 bases fit TRBD2. Germline loops: CDR1 SGHDT, CDR2 YYEEEE. J was trimmed by 8 bases and V by 0 bases; bases with no gene match: 5. The CDR3 length is 16 residues. The CDR3, as DNA: TGTGCCAGCAGCTTGGGGACTAGCGGGAGTCTGTATGAGCAGTTCTTC. This translates into CASSLGTSGSLYEQFF.

The rearrangement joins TRBV19 to TRBJ2-1, with 8 nucleotides matching TRBD2. J lost 3 bases, V lost 0 bases, and 4 bases had no gene match. Germline CDR1 is LNHDA and CDR2 is SQIVND (reference sequence). There are 16 residues in the CDR3. The CDR3 coding sequence is TGTGCCAGTAGTATAGAGAGCGGGAGTAGCTACAATGAGCAGTTCTTC. It specifies CASSIESGSSYNEQFF.

The chain employs TRBV9 and TRBJ1-2, with TRBD1 identical over 9 bases. CDR3 length: 17 amino acids. CDR1 SGDLS and CDR2 YYNGEE come from the germline V gene. V gave up 3 bases and J gave up 4 bases; unmatched junction bases: 13. Here the CDR3 reads CASSGYRDRDSRYGYTF. CDR3 nucleotides: TGTGCCAGCAGCGGGTACCGGGACAGGGATTCTCGCTATGGCTACACCTTC.

This clone was picked up one time. The chain recombines TRBV5-4 with TRBJ2-1; maybe TRBD2 (5 bases). Germline loops: CDR1 SGHNT, CDR2 YYREEE (reference sequence). CDR3 length equals 12 residues. The ends were cut back, 4 bases at V and 9 bases at J, with 11 bases in the middle. The CDR3 loop is CASSPPAGEQFF. DNA of the CDR3: TGTGCCAGCAGCCCCCCCGCGGGTGAGCAGTTCTTC.

This chain uses TRBV9 with TRBJ2-5; TRBD2 matches 8 bases. With V trimmed by 4 bases and J by 0 bases, 11 bases remained unmatched. Per the germline V gene, CDR1 is SGDLS and CDR2 is YYNGEE. This CDR3 region has 17 residues. The CDR3 DNA sequence: TGTGCCAGCAGCCCCCGGGCGTCTAGCGGGTACCAAGAGACCCAGTACTTC. It codes for CASSPRASSGYQETQYF.

This chain uses TRBV4-2 with TRBJ2-5; 15 positions match TRBD2. Near its end, the DNA agrees better with TRBJ2-7, so the J call may be wrong. Germline-derived CDR1 and CDR2 are LGHNA and YNFKEQ. This CDR3 is 21 amino acids long. Here the CDR3 reads CASSRTSGGGSNPGPSYEQYF. The DNA for the CDR3 is TGTGCCAGCAGCCGGACTAGCGGGGGGGGTTCCAATCCTGGACCTTCCTACGAGCAGTACTTC.

This chain connects TRBV6-5 to TRBJ2-7; D gene ambiguous. Germline V CDR1 and CDR2: MNHEY, SVGAGI. This CDR3 is built from 15 residues. V gave up 5 bases and J gave up 1 base, with 15 bases separating them. CDR3 protein: CASSGTSAASYEQYF. The CDR3, as DNA: TGTGCCAGCAGTGGCACAAGCGCGGCATCCTACGAGCAGTACTTC.

This clone was detected a few times. The chain has TRBV4-2 and TRBJ2-3; TRBD2 matches at 8 bases. The CDR3 is 15 amino acids. V shed 6 bases and J 4 bases; nucleotides not matched to a gene: 9. Germline assignment: CDR1 LGHNA and CDR2 YNFKEQ. For the CDR3, the DNA is TGTGCCAGCAGTGGTCTAGCGGGTGAGGCAGATACGCAGTATTTT. Residues: CASSGLAGEADTQYF.

V gene TRBV11-2 combines with J gene TRBJ1-1; D is possibly TRBD1 (6 bases). V lost 3 bases to trimming and J lost 6 bases, with 14 bases between them. There are 14 residues in the CDR3. The germline gives CDR1 SGHAT, CDR2 FQNNGV. DNA for the CDR3: TGTGCCAGCAGCTTCCTGACAGGTCGGTCTGAAGCTTTCTTT. Amino acids: CASSFLTGRSEAFF.

This rearrangement joins TRBV7-9 to TRBJ1-4; 10 nucleotides match TRBD1. V trimming: 0 bases; J trimming: 2 bases; junction bases outside the gene matches: 6. The CDR3 loop spans 18 amino acids. Germline V gene sequence: CDR1 SEHNR, CDR2 FQNEAQ (reference sequence). This chain's CDR3 is CASSLAWDRGSTNEKLFF. The DNA for the CDR3 is TGTGCCAGCAGCTTAGCGTGGGACAGGGGTTCGACTAATGAAAAACTGTTTTTT.

The chain combines TRBV29-1 with TRBJ2-7, with 12 positions matching TRBD1. The CDR3 has 14 residues. CDR1 is SQVTM and CDR2 is ANQGSEA in the germline V gene. V lost 5 bases to trimming and J lost 3 bases; unmatched junction nucleotides: 5. The CDR3 reads CSVSGTGGSYEQYF. The DNA for the CDR3 is TGCAGCGTTTCCGGGACAGGGGGCAGCTACGAGCAGTACTTC.